This is a list of T cell receptor beta chains from one sample in a study of blood T cell repertoires in COVID-19. Repertoires were generated with immunoSEQ multiplex PCR, while TCRdb's copy carries only in-frame clones and drops some. The sample contains 95,000 to 100,000 clones, less than 85% of which appear only once. Sequenced input: peripheral blood. The source is a woman in her seventies with active or convalescent COVID-19. Each CDR3 is given with its conserved first and last residue. The order of the fields is J gene, clone size, D gene, V gene, CDR3 DNA, CDR3 protein. The D gene is left open where the match is weak. Clone sizes are given selectively: once, few, many, or a class where the clone is expanded.

TRBJ1-2,NA,TRBD1,TRBV5-1,TGCGCCAGCAGCTCTACAGGGGATGGCTATGGCTACACCTTC,CASSSTGDGYGYTF
TRBJ1-1,NA,NA,TRBV6-2/TRBV6-3,TGTGCCAGCAGTTATTCGGACACTGAAGCTTTCTTT,CASSYSDTEAFF
TRBJ1-1,NA,NA,TRBV9,TGTGCCAGCAGCGTAGACCCGAGCGTGAACACTGAAGCTTTCTTT,CASSVDPSVNTEAFF
TRBJ2-7,few,TRBD1,TRBV6-2/TRBV6-3,TGTGCCAGCAGTAACGACAGGGGGCTTTTCTACGAGCAGTACTTC,CASSNDRGLFYEQYF
TRBJ1-5,NA,NA,TRBV4-2,TGTGCCAGCAGCCAACCCCGCGGGGAGGGTGATCAGCCCCAGCATTTT,CASSQPRGEGDQPQHF
TRBJ2-7,NA,NA,TRBV24-1,TGTGCCACCAGTGATAGCCGTAATGGCGAGCAGTACTTC,CATSDSRNGEQYF
TRBJ2-7,NA,NA,TRBV28,TGTGCCAATAGGAGGTTGGGAGCCTCCTACGAGCAGTACTTC,CANRRLGASYEQYF
TRBJ1-2,NA,TRBD1,TRBV2,TGTGCCAGCAGTGAACCTAGGGGACAGGTTTATGGCTACACCTTC,CASSEPRGQVYGYTF
TRBJ2-7,NA,NA,TRBV16,TGTGCCAGCAGCCAAAACGGAGCGGACAGCGGCCACTTC,CASSQNGADSGHF
TRBJ1-1,few,NA,TRBV7-8,TGTGCCAGCAGGCCAGGGGTGGCCACTGAAGCTTTCTTT,CASRPGVATEAFF
TRBJ2-5,NA,NA,TRBV7-2,TGTGCCAGCAGCTTACACTTCCAAGAGACCCAGTACTTC,CASSLHFQETQYF
TRBJ1-5,NA,TRBD1,TRBV10-2,TGCGCCAGCAGTTTCGGACAGGACCAGCCCCAGCATTTT,CASSFGQDQPQHF
TRBJ2-7,NA,NA,TRBV28,TGTGCCAGCAGTTCGACTAGGGGAGACTACGAGCAGTACTTC,CASSSTRGDYEQYF
TRBJ2-2,NA,NA,TRBV5-1,TGCGCCAGCAGTGAGAACAGGCTGAACACCGGGGAGCTGTTTTTT,CASSENRLNTGELFF
TRBJ2-3,once,NA,TRBV7-2,TGTGCCAGCAGCCCAAGGGTGGGGGGAAGCACAGATACGCAGTATTTT,CASSPRVGGSTDTQYF
TRBJ2-1,NA,NA,TRBV21-1,TGTGCCAGCAGCAAAGGGACAGGGGATTACAATGAGCAGTTCTTC,CASSKGTGDYNEQFF
TRBJ2-1,NA,TRBD1,TRBV7-9,TGTGCCAGCAGTTCGCCCGGGACAGGCGGCAATGAGCAGTTCTTC,CASSSPGTGGNEQFF
TRBJ2-5,NA,NA,TRBV27,TGTGCCAGCAGTTTTAGGTGGGGCGGTGAGACCCAGTACTTC,CASSFRWGGETQYF
TRBJ2-3,NA,TRBD1,TRBV5-6,TGTGCCAGCAGCTTAGTAGGACAGGGTTACACAGATACGCAGTATTTT,CASSLVGQGYTDTQYF
TRBJ2-5,NA,NA,TRBV27,TGTGCCAGCAGTTTATGGGCTCTTGGAGGTATCCAGTACTTC,CASSLWALGGIQYF
TRBJ1-2,NA,NA,TRBV28,TGTGCCAGCAGTTTGGAGGTCAACTATGGCTACACCTTC,CASSLEVNYGYTF
TRBJ1-6,NA,NA,TRBV28,TGTGCCAGCAGGGAGGATAATAATTCACCCCTCCACTTT,CASREDNNSPLHF
TRBJ2-1,NA,TRBD1,TRBV6-5,TGTGCCAGCAGCCCCACAGGGGGCGTGTTAAATGAGCAGTTCTTC,CASSPTGGVLNEQFF
TRBJ2-3,NA,TRBD2,TRBV28,TGTGCCAGCAGTAAGGCTAGCGGGGGTTCTGATACGCAGTATTTT,CASSKASGGSDTQYF
TRBJ2-2,NA,TRBD1,TRBV19,TGTGCCAGTAGTATTAACTCCGCAGGGGGCATTGGGGAGCTGTTTTTT,CASSINSAGGIGELFF
TRBJ2-5,NA,TRBD2,TRBV2,TGTGCCAGCAGTTGGGGTGATCTAGCGGCCCAAGAGACCCAGTACTTC,CASSWGDLAAQETQYF
TRBJ2-2,NA,NA,TRBV2,TGTGCCAGCAGGGCCGCGGGGCGCGACACCGGGGAGCTGTTTTTT,CASRAAGRDTGELFF
TRBJ2-7,NA,NA,TRBV11-2,TGTGCCAGCCAAGGGGAAACAGGGTGGACCTACGAGCAGTACTTC,CASQGETGWTYEQYF
TRBJ2-1,NA,TRBD2,TRBV15,TGTGCCACCAGCACGGGCGGGAGGGGCCAGCTACTGGAGCAGTTCTTC,CATSTGGRGQLLEQFF
TRBJ1-1,NA,NA,TRBV29-1,TGCAGCGTTGAGAGTCAGGGGCGCACTGAAGCTTTCTTT,CSVESQGRTEAFF
TRBJ1-2,NA,NA,TRBV7-9,TGTGCCAGCAGCTTAGAGGGCCCCCCAGGGGGCTACACCTTC,CASSLEGPPGGYTF
TRBJ2-1,once,NA,TRBV7-9,TGTGCCAGCAGCCTAAATAGTGGTTACAATGAGCAGTTCTTC,CASSLNSGYNEQFF
TRBJ2-7,NA,NA,TRBV5-1,TGCGCCAGCAGCTTGGTCGGTACAGGGTATGGACGCTACGAGCAGTACTTC,CASSLVGTGYGRYEQYF
TRBJ1-3,NA,TRBD1,TRBV5-5,TGTGCCAGCAGCTTGCAACAGGGGACGAACTCTGGAAACACCATATATTTT,CASSLQQGTNSGNTIYF
TRBJ1-5,NA,NA,TRBV30,TGTGCCTGGAGTTCACAAACTGGGAGGGAGAATCAGCCCCAGCATTTT,CAWSSQTGRENQPQHF
TRBJ1-2,NA,NA,TRBV15,TGTGCCACCAGCAGAGATCTGGCAGTCCCCTATGGCTACACCTTC,CATSRDLAVPYGYTF
TRBJ1-2,NA,NA,TRBV18,TGTGCCAGCTCACCACCGCCCGGGTTCAATCTTGGCTACACCTTC,CASSPPPGFNLGYTF
TRBJ1-1,NA,NA,TRBV10-3,TGTGCCATCAGTGCGGCCAACGGGGACACTGAAGCTTTCTTT,CAISAANGDTEAFF
TRBJ1-6,NA,TRBD1,TRBV5-3,TGTGCCAGAAGCCCGACAGGGTATTCACCCCTCCACTTT,CARSPTGYSPLHF
TRBJ1-6,NA,NA,TRBV28,TGTGCCAGCAGTTTATCGGCAGGGAATTCACCCCTCCACTTT,CASSLSAGNSPLHF
TRBJ2-2,NA,NA,TRBV7-2,TGTGCCAGCAGGAGGGGGATGGGCGGGGAGCTGTTTTTT,CASRRGMGGELFF
TRBJ1-4,NA,TRBD1,TRBV6-5,TGTGCCAGCAAAAAACAGGGGGTTGCTGAAAAACTGTTTTTT,CASKKQGVAEKLFF
TRBJ2-7,few,TRBD1,TRBV5-6,TGTGCCAGCAGCTTTGGGACAGGGGACTACGAGCAGTACTTC,CASSFGTGDYEQYF
TRBJ2-1,NA,NA,TRBV5-1,TGCGCCAGCAGCTTGGACGGGAGTAGATCCTACAATGAGCAGTTCTTC,CASSLDGSRSYNEQFF
TRBJ1-5,NA,NA,TRBV19,TGTGCCAGTATAGGGCAGGGTGGTCAGCCCCAGCATTTT,CASIGQGGQPQHF
TRBJ2-1,NA,TRBD2,TRBV28,TGTGCCAGCAGTCCGGGGCTAGCGGGTAACAATGAGCAGTTCTTC,CASSPGLAGNNEQFF
TRBJ2-6,NA,TRBD2,TRBV27,TGTGCCAGCAGTTCGGGGGGGGTAGGGGCCAACGTCCTGACTTTC,CASSSGGVGANVLTF
TRBJ2-5,NA,TRBD2,TRBV12-5,TGTGCTAGTGGTTTAGGGGGACTAGCCGAAGAGACCCAGTACTTC,CASGLGGLAEETQYF
TRBJ1-3,NA,NA,TRBV23-1,TGCGCCAGCAGTCAATCCCCAGAAGCCGGAGATGCTGGAAACACCATATATTTT,CASSQSPEAGDAGNTIYF
TRBJ2-7,NA,TRBD2,TRBV7-9,TGTGCCAGCAGCTTATTGATGTTGGCTAGCGGGTTGCCCTACGAGCAGTACTTC,CASSLLMLASGLPYEQYF
TRBJ2-3,NA,TRBD1,TRBV18,TGTGCCAGCTCAAGGACAGGGACCACAGATACGCAGTATTTT,CASSRTGTTDTQYF
TRBJ2-1,NA,TRBD2,TRBV6-2/TRBV6-3,TGTGCCAGCAGTCCCTATAGCGGGACCGTTCGGGGTGAGCAGTTCTTC,CASSPYSGTVRGEQFF
TRBJ2-3,NA,TRBD2,TRBV27,TGTGCCAGCAGTAGAAGGGCTAGCGGGGGGGCAGATACGCAGTATTTT,CASSRRASGGADTQYF
TRBJ1-6,NA,TRBD1,TRBV4-3,TGCGCCAGCAGCCAAGATTCCGGGACAGGCGTAATGGGTAGTAATTCACCCCTCCACTTT,CASSQDSGTGVMGSNSPLHF